This T cell receptor beta chain was sequenced in a study of PD-1 blockade in classical Hodgkin lymphoma (dated by TCRdb to about 2020). About the full investigation: Nivolumab dosing was 3 mg/kg intravenously every 2 weeks, continuing until either disease progression or unacceptable toxicity. The study used TCR beta sequencing and CyTOF to define a peripheral blood immune signature of response to PD-1 blockade in classical Hodgkin lymphoma. The research as a whole found: Lower diversity was observed in patients in whom nivolumab was started less than 1 year after ASCT, and these patients were excluded from later analyses so that confounding by immune reconstitution would be avoided. Baseline TCR diversity was reported to be lower in newly diagnosed patients than in healthy donors and to be lower still in relapsed/refractory patients. The study covered only a single clinical trial cohort, and the causes of the repertoire differences, possibly disease activity or prior therapy, were still not defined. Baseline diversity similar to that of newly diagnosed patients was observed in trial patients achieving complete response, whereas significantly lower diversity was observed in partial responders and progressors. By C4D1, a significant rise was seen in CD4+ TCR diversity but not in CD8+ TCR diversity (p=0.0027 vs p=0.16), and the rise was most apparent among complete responders (p=0.02).

The Qiagen DNeasy kit was used to extract genomic DNA from unsorted PBMCs and from the negatively selected CD4+ and CD8+ fractions. Amplification of TCR beta CDR3 regions was done by immunoSEQ multiplex PCR with primers that anneal to V and J segments. A synthetic immune receptor repertoire was used to minimize amplification bias, and any residual bias was removed computationally once sequencing was done. As for how the authors treated the data: Custom Python scripts were used to quantify repertoire diversity as the Shannon entropy index. Unsorted, CD4+ and CD8+ repertoires were analyzed separately, except for combined analyses in which CD4+ and CD8+ sequences were merged in silico. A clone was considered expanded if an increase in frequency of at least 2-fold after treatment relative to C1D1 was found, and a pseudocount of 0.5 was applied to clones undetected at baseline. Clones with 0 or 1 copy at C1D1 were classified as singleton clones, and clones with 2 or more copies were classified as non-singleton clones. Clones expanded in unsorted samples were annotated as CD4+, CD8+ or unknown by matching protein sequences in sorted samples from the same patient. Diversity changes from C1D1 to C4D1 were tested in paired samples using Wilcoxon tests. TCRdb limited this immuneACCESS table to in-frame rearrangements with V and J called. A share of clones is missing; checked studies link under half to unresolved V genes, and the rest is unexplained. D and trimming come from the DNA, and the V and J calls and clone size come from that table. The sample table lists 100,000 to 120,000 clones, about nine tenths of them with a count of one. The ten most abundant clones make up 15% to 20% of the sample.

Explained via the paper, the time point label denotes: cycle 4 day 1 (C4D1), after 5 to 7 weeks of nivolumab. Every trial patient had relapsed following autologous stem cell transplantation, and prior brentuximab vedotin exposure was what differed among cohorts A, B and C. The trial cohort comprised 60 or so patients with relapsed/refractory classical Hodgkin lymphoma whose best overall responses were complete response, partial response or progressive disease. Single-agent nivolumab was administered to trial patients in the multi-cohort phase II CheckMate 205 trial. An independent review committee assessed best overall response using the 2007 International Working Group response criteria. PBMCs from the trial were collected at three points: immediately before nivolumab initiation (C1D1), and during therapy at cycle 2 day 1 and cycle 4 day 1. After peripheral blood was drawn into 8 mL Vacutainer Cell Preparation Tubes, PBMCs were isolated by centrifugation and then cryopreserved.

V is clipped by 3 bases and J by 5 bases, and the sequence between their germline boundaries is 12 bases long. CDR1 SQVTM and CDR2 ANQGSEA are derived from the germline V gene. The CDR3 runs 13 amino acids, cysteine and phenylalanine included. Only the CDR3 portion is preserved as DNA: 39 bases, with reading frame beginning at the first base. On this clone: The antigen it binds to is not known. Base qualities are missing; no much larger clone stands one base away.

The sample was peripheral blood mononuclear cells (PBMCs), taken before the fourth cycle of nivolumab. This receptor was taken from a human donor with classical Hodgkin lymphoma. The sequence links TRBV29-1 to TRBJ2-3, with the identity of the D gene unclear. The CDR3 protein is CSVEFGGQDTQYF. The nucleotide sequence is TGCAGCGTTGAGTTCGGCGGTCAAGATACGCAGTATTTT.